A selection of T cell receptor beta chains follows, all from one sample in a study of post-analysis software for immune sequencing data. One entry per CDR3 protein, called by TCRdb with MiXCR from the PCR reads. The sample shows 750,000 to 950,000 distinct CDR3 sequences, roughly 58% of them seen only once. Input material: blood. The receptor source for this set is a girl aged 10 to 17 with multiple sclerosis. Each CDR3 is given with its conserved first and last residue. D genes are given only for firm matches. Clone size is shown for a subset of rows, as once, few, many or a class of expanded clone.

>15|TRBJ1-1|TRBD1|TRBV27|-
CASSELQGSDTEAFF
TGTGCCAGCAGTGAACTACAGGGGTCGGACACTGAAGCTTTCTTT
>15|TRBJ2-7|-|TRBV7-9|-
CASGNGHPFSYEQYF
TGTGCCAGCGGCAATGGACATCCTTTTTCCTACGAGCAGTACTTC
>12|TRBJ2-1|-|TRBV29-1|-
CSVEDRRGERFF
TGCAGCGTTGAAGATCGCCGCGGTGAGCGGTTCTTC
>16|TRBJ2-7|TRBD2|TRBV5-1|-
CASSLAGLAGAGEQYF
TGCGCCAGCAGCTTGGCGGGACTAGCGGGAGCTGGAGAGCAGTACTTC
>13|TRBJ2-4|-|TRBV9|few
CASSVGRENIQYF
TGTGCCAGCAGCGTAGGGAGGGAAAACATTCAGTACTTC
>16|TRBJ1-2|-|TRBV3-1|-
CASSQGQGIGTYGYTF
TGTGCCAGCAGCCAAGGGCAGGGGATCGGAACCTATGGCTACACCTTC
>14|TRBJ2-5|-|TRBV5-1|few
CASSLIGARETQYF
TGCGCCAGCAGCTTGATAGGGGCGAGAGAGACCCAGTACTTC
>19|TRBJ2-7|TRBD1|TRBV5-1|-
CASRLGTGGGTEYSYEQYF
TGCGCCAGCAGACTAGGGACAGGAGGTGGAACCGAATACTCCTACGAGCAGTACTTC
>13|TRBJ2-1|TRBD1|TRBV5-1|-
CASSLEGQGPRFF
TGCGCCAGCAGCTTGGAAGGACAGGGCCCTCGGTTCTTC
>15|TRBJ2-7|TRBD1|TRBV7-2|-
CASRDPGQTSYEQYF
TGTGCCAGCAGAGACCCGGGACAGACCTCCTACGAGCAGTACTTC
>15|TRBJ2-3|-|TRBV29-1|-
CSVRRGQDGRDTQYF
TGCAGCGTTCGGAGGGGACAAGACGGGAGGGATACGCAGTATTTT
>11|TRBJ2-7|-|TRBV6-5|few
CASSYGDEQYF
TGTGCCAGCAGTTACGGTGACGAGCAGTACTTC
>13|TRBJ1-2|TRBD1|TRBV10-3|-
CAISDQGQASYTF
TGTGCCATCAGTGACCAGGGACAGGCCAGCTACACCTTC
>17|TRBJ2-5|TRBD2|TRBV7-8|-
CASSPPTGLRFQETQYF
TGTGCCAGCAGCCCACCCACGGGACTAAGGTTCCAAGAGACCCAGTACTTC
>13|TRBJ2-7|-|TRBV5-1|-
CASSLWGAGEQYF
TGCGCCAGCAGCTTGTGGGGGGCCGGGGAGCAGTACTTC
>14|TRBJ1-1|-|TRBV7-3|few
CASSLIGGTTEAFF
TGTGCCAGCAGCTTAATCGGGGGCACAACTGAAGCTTTCTTT
>13|TRBJ1-1|-|TRBV4-1|few
CASSQADVAEAFF
TGCGCCAGCAGCCAAGCAGATGTAGCTGAAGCTTTCTTT
>17|TRBJ2-1|TRBD1|TRBV5-1|-
CASSVNTGTGGSNEQFF
TGCGCCAGCAGCGTGAACACCGGGACAGGGGGTTCTAATGAGCAGTTCTTC
>12|TRBJ2-5|-|TRBV29-1|-
CSATWTQETQYF
TGCAGCGCCACGTGGACCCAAGAGACCCAGTACTTC
>14|TRBJ2-1|-|TRBV9|-
CASSPTGMGYEQFF
TGTGCCAGCAGCCCGACGGGGATGGGGTATGAGCAGTTCTTC
>14|TRBJ1-2|-|TRBV6-5|few
CASSYSGGDYGYTF
TGTGCCAGCAGTTACTCGGGCGGGGACTATGGCTACACCTTC
>13|TRBJ1-2|-|TRBV7-3|-
CASSLNPGYGYTF
TGTGCCAGCAGCTTGAACCCGGGCTATGGCTACACCTTC
>15|TRBJ1-6|-|TRBV6-5|few
CASSYSPGRNSPLHF
TGTGCCAGCAGTTACTCCCCAGGGCGTAATTCACCCCTCCACTTT
>14|TRBJ2-3|-|TRBV6-5|-
CASSYSFFTDTQYF
TGTGCCAGCAGTTACTCGTTCTTCACAGATACGCAGTATTTT
>15|TRBJ2-3|-|TRBV5-1|few
CASSYHGRGADTQYF
TGCGCCAGCAGCTATCACGGCAGGGGAGCCGATACGCAGTATTTT
>14|TRBJ2-3|-|TRBV5-1|once
CASSLEQGVDTQYF
TGCGCCAGCAGCTTGGAACAGGGTGTAGATACGCAGTATTTT
>13|TRBJ2-7|TRBD2|TRBV7-9|-
CASSLMPSGEQYF
TGTGCCAGCAGCTTAATGCCTAGCGGAGAGCAGTACTTC
>17|TRBJ2-3|TRBD2|TRBV18|-
CASSPIASGTRTDTQYF
TGTGCCAGCTCACCGATAGCTAGCGGGACTCGCACAGATACGCAGTATTTT
>15|TRBJ1-1|-|TRBV9|-
CASSVSGVSLTEAFF
TGTGCCAGCAGCGTAAGCGGAGTTTCTCTCACTGAAGCTTTCTTT
>15|TRBJ2-1|-|TRBV5-1|few
CASSLAGLALGEQFF
TGCGCCAGCAGCTTGGCCGGACTGGCCCTGGGAGAGCAGTTCTTC
>11|TRBJ2-5|-|TRBV6-1|-
CASSGRQPSYF
TGTGCCAGCAGTGGTCGACAGCCCTCGTACTTC
>16|TRBJ2-4|-|TRBV27|few
CASSFGTSLAKNIQYF
TGTGCCAGCAGTTTCGGAACTTCCTTAGCCAAAAACATTCAGTACTTC
>18|TRBJ2-3|TRBD2|TRBV6-2/TRBV6-3|-
CASSLPGGLTRSTDTQYF
TGTGCCAGCAGCTTACCGGGGGGGCTGACTCGTAGCACAGATACGCAGTATTTT
>15|TRBJ1-1|-|TRBV7-2|few
CASSLVRNMNTEAFF
TGTGCCAGCAGCTTAGTGCGAAACATGAACACTGAAGCTTTCTTT
>17|TRBJ2-1|TRBD2|TRBV7-6|-
CASSLARSGREGSEQFF
TGTGCCAGCAGCTTAGCGCGATCGGGGAGGGAGGGCAGTGAGCAGTTCTTC
>16|TRBJ2-4|TRBD1|TRBV12-3/TRBV12-4|-
CASSLDRTGAKNIQYF
TGTGCCAGCAGTTTAGATCGGACAGGAGCCAAAAACATTCAGTACTTC
>13|TRBJ1-4|TRBD1|TRBV15|-
CATLDRRNEKLFF
TGTGCCACCCTGGACAGGAGAAATGAAAAACTGTTTTTT
>14|TRBJ2-1|TRBD2|TRBV6-5|few
CASGTSGRENEQFF
TGTGCCAGCGGGACTAGCGGGAGAGAGAATGAGCAGTTCTTC
>15|TRBJ2-1|-|TRBV2|-
CASSVGGTAYNEQFF
TGTGCCAGCAGTGTGGGCGGGACTGCCTACAATGAGCAGTTCTTC
>19|TRBJ2-3|TRBD2|TRBV7-6|once
CASSRGTSGRISTTDTQYF
TGTGCCAGCAGCCGGGGGACTAGCGGGAGGATTTCAACCACAGATACGCAGTATTTT